These 23 T cell receptor beta chains came from one sample sequenced in a study of identical twins. Using its own MiXCR run on the 5' RACE reads, TCRdb lists one record per CDR3 protein. Of fewer than 250,000 distinct CDR3 sequences in the sample, roughly 7.5% were seen once. Another study also made use of these data, one on yellow fever vaccine responses in identical twins.

The sequencing sample was made of memory (CD45RO+) T cells sorted from blood. Source of these receptors: a young woman in good health.

This clonotype showed up just a few times. V is TRBV15 and J is TRBJ2-7; D is perhaps TRBD1 (6 bases). The CDR3 loop spans 18 amino acids. Germline CDR1 reads LNHNV; CDR2 reads YYDKDF (reference sequence). V lost 4 bases to trimming and J lost 2 bases, with 24 bases between them. For the CDR3, the DNA is TGTGCCACCAGCACCCCCGGAGTGGAACAGGGAGCCCCCTACGAGCAGTACTTC. It yields the protein CATSTPGVEQGAPYEQYF.

This clonotype was recorded a few times. The rearrangement joins TRBV28 to TRBJ2-5; D tentatively reads TRBD1 or TRBD2 (5 bases each). Per germline, CDR1 MDHEN and CDR2 SYDVKM. This CDR3 has 15 amino acids. Trimming removed 6 bases from V and 3 bases from J, with 17 bases in between. The CDR3 region is CASSEGRRIKETQYF. The CDR3 DNA follows: TGTGCCAGCAGCGAGGGACGGAGGATCAAAGAGACCCAGTACTTC.

This clonotype was seen a handful of times. The junction departs from the called germline gene at one end, perhaps through a read error. CDR3 protein: CARSSRWTANTEAFF. For the CDR3, the DNA is TGTGCCAGAAGTTCCCGGTGGACAGCGAACACTGAAGCTTTCTTT. V and J are TRBV28 and TRBJ1-1; weak D call: TRBD1 (6 bases). Germline V gene data show CDR1 as MDHEN and CDR2 as SYDVKM. This CDR3 has 15 residues.

As DNA, the CDR3 is TGTGCCAGCAGTTATACGGACGGGTTGGGAGGAGGCTACACCTTC. It codes for CASSYTDGLGGGYTF. The rearrangement links TRBV11-2 to TRBJ1-2; D is uncertain. The CDR3 sequence is 15 residues long. From germline, CDR1 is SGHAT and CDR2 FQNNGV. V was cut by 6 bases and J by 8 bases, with 22 bases left in between.

This clonotype was observed a few times. The rearrangement links TRBV29-1 to TRBJ2-7; perhaps TRBD1 as D (5 bases). The CDR3 spans 13 residues. CDR1 is SQVTM and CDR2 is ANQGSEA in the germline V gene. Trimming pared 5 bases from V and 6 bases from J, leaving 17 bases between. CDR3 sequence: CSVFGTGQLEQYF. CDR3 nucleotides: TGCAGCGTTTTTGGCACAGGCCAGCTCGAGCAGTACTTC.

The chain couples TRBV11-2 to TRBJ2-2; D might be TRBD1 (6 bases). This CDR3 is 15 amino acids long. Trimming cost V 8 bases and J 2 bases, with 15 bases left between them. From germline, CDR1 is SGHAT and CDR2 FQNNGV. CDR3 in amino acids: CASGKDRSNTGELFF. The CDR3 DNA reads as TGTGCCAGCGGGAAAGACAGGTCTAACACCGGGGAGCTGTTTTTT.

This clonotype was observed at least ten times. V gene TRBV11-1 combines with J gene TRBJ2-6; TRBD1 is a possible D gene (6 bases). CDR3 size: 18 residues. Germline CDR1 is SGHAT and CDR2 is FQDESV (reference sequence). V lost 1 base and J 1 base, leaving 14 bases between the germline ends. The CDR3 reads CASSLEGRGKSGANVLTF. CDR3 sequence (DNA): TGTGCCAGCAGCTTAGAAGGCAGGGGTAAATCTGGGGCCAACGTCCTGACTTTC.

This chain connects TRBV20-1 to TRBJ1-1; 10 bases are shared with TRBD1. The J segment lost 3 bases and the V segment lost 6 bases, leaving 4 bases of the junction unmatched. Per the germline V gene, CDR1 is DFQATT and CDR2 is SNEGSKA (reference sequence). This CDR3 has 13 residues. The CDR3 DNA is TGCAGTGCGGGGACAGGGGACCACACTGAAGCTTTCTTT. Encoded protein: CSAGTGDHTEAFF.

This clonotype was observed a few times. V and J are TRBV3-1 and TRBJ1-1; no reliable D call. In germline, CDR1 is LGHDT, CDR2 YNNKEL (reference sequence). This CDR3 has 11 residues. The V gene lost 3 bases and the J gene lost 11 bases, with 10 bases spanning the gap. CDR3 region: CASSHSGWAFF. For the CDR3, the DNA is TGTGCCAGCAGCCACAGCGGCTGGGCTTTCTTT.

The gene calls are TRBV6-5 and TRBJ2-7, with 9 bases that match TRBD1. This CDR3 spans 15 amino acids. Trimming removed 2 bases from V and 4 bases from J; junction bases left unmatched: 6. CDR1 is MNHEY and CDR2 is SVGAGI in the germline V gene. CDR3 sequence: CASSYGTGRGYEQYF. In DNA form, the CDR3 reads TGTGCCAGCAGTTACGGGACAGGGAGAGGATACGAGCAGTACTTC.

The rearrangement links TRBV27 to TRBJ1-6; 8 nucleotides match TRBD1. V lost 5 bases to trimming and J lost 8 bases; unmatched junction nucleotides: 11. Germline CDR1 is MNHEY and CDR2 is SMNVEV (reference sequence). This CDR3 has 16 residues. As DNA, the CDR3 is TGTGCCAGCAGTCCGATCGGGACAGGTGTGGATTCACCCCTCCACTTT. It is translated as CASSPIGTGVDSPLHF.

This chain joins TRBV28 and TRBJ2-7, with D uncertain. Trimming pared 2 bases from V and 1 base from J, leaving 21 bases between. Germline values: CDR1 MDHEN, CDR2 SYDVKM. The CDR3 contains 18 residues. CDR3 DNA: TGTGCCAGCAGTTTACGGCACATTTGGCAGTACCTGTCCTACGAGCAGTACTTC. Amino acids: CASSLRHIWQYLSYEQYF.

This clonotype was detected only a few times. The chain uses TRBV11-1 and TRBJ1-1, with D perhaps TRBD1 (5 bases). V was clipped by 1 base and J by 4 bases, with 13 bases between them. The V gene's germline CDR1 is SGHAT and CDR2 FQDESV (reference sequence). There are 15 residues in the CDR3. DNA of the CDR3: TGTGCCAGCAGCTTAGGACCGTGGGGCGGCACTGAAGCTTTCTTT. It codes for CASSLGPWGGTEAFF.

This clonotype was observed many times. This chain joins TRBV27 and TRBJ2-5; 13 positions match TRBD2. Looked up from germline, CDR1 is MNHEY and CDR2 is SMNVEV (reference sequence). CDR3 length: 15 residues. V lost 5 bases and J lost 2; bases outside the gene matches: 2. CDR3 bases: TGTGCCAGCAGTGGGACTAGCGGGGTTCAAGAGACCCAGTACTTC. Its protein product is CASSGTSGVQETQYF.

The V and J genes are TRBV29-1 and TRBJ2-3, with D possibly TRBD1 on 5 matching bases. Germline V gives CDR1 SQVTM, CDR2 ANQGSEA. The CDR3 covers 15 residues. V was shortened by 4 bases and J by 0 bases, with 14 bases between the two germline ends. The CDR3 protein is CSVGTLLTSTDTQYF. In DNA form, the CDR3 reads TGCAGCGTTGGGACATTACTTACTAGCACAGATACGCAGTATTTT.

The chain is built from TRBV14 and TRBJ2-2; D possibly matches TRBD1 or TRBD2 (6 bases each). The CDR3 consists of 16 residues. Trimming took 1 base from V and 5 from J, leaving 14 bases between them. Germline CDR1 is SGHDN and CDR2 is FVKESK. The CDR3: CASSQVSGAGTGELFF. The CDR3 coding sequence is TGTGCCAGCAGCCAAGTGTCAGGGGCGGGGACCGGGGAGCTGTTTTTT.

This clonotype has a count of ten or more. The rearrangement links TRBV20-1 to TRBJ2-3; tentatively, D is TRBD1 (6 bases). This CDR3 has 14 residues. CDR1 is DFQATT and CDR2 is SNEGSKA in the germline V gene (reference sequence). V was trimmed by 2 bases and J by 2 bases, leaving 11 bases between them. The CDR3 coding sequence is TGCAGTGCTAGAAAGGGGGTTTCCACAGATACGCAGTATTTT. As protein: CSARKGVSTDTQYF.

This clonotype turned up a few times. This sequence joins TRBV15 and TRBJ2-4; the D gene is possibly TRBD2 (5 bases). The CDR3 is 15 amino acids. Germline V gene data show CDR1 as LNHNV and CDR2 as YYDKDF (reference sequence). Trimming stripped 0 bases from V and 7 bases from J, with 13 bases between. CDR3 residues: CATSRDFGGPNIQYF. The CDR3 DNA follows: TGTGCCACCAGCAGAGATTTTGGCGGGCCCAACATTCAGTACTTC.

V usage is TRBV7-3 and J usage is TRBJ2-2; D possibly corresponds to TRBD1 (6 bases). Trimming took 0 bases from V and 7 from J, leaving 18 bases between them. There are 17 residues in the CDR3. CDR1 SGHTA and CDR2 FQGTGA come from the germline V gene. For the CDR3, the DNA is TGTGCCAGCAGCTTAACCCCCGGCAGGGGATATATCGGGGAGCTGTTTTTT. This gives the protein CASSLTPGRGYIGELFF.

There are many counts of this clonotype. The V call is TRBV7-2, the J call TRBJ2-1; 9 nucleotides match TRBD2. With 3 bases clipped from V and 9 bases from J, the junction kept 9 bases outside the gene matches. Per germline, CDR1 SGHTA and CDR2 FQGNSA. This CDR3 has 15 amino acids. As DNA, the CDR3 is TGTGCCAGCAGCTTTTCGCTAGCGGGAAAGTTTGAGCAGTTCTTC. Protein product: CASSFSLAGKFEQFF.

The sample holds many counts of this clonotype. V gene TRBV2 combines with J gene TRBJ1-4; D is unclear. Trimming pared 1 base from V and 1 base from J, leaving 4 bases between. Germline-derived CDR1 and CDR2 are SNHLY and FYNNEI. The CDR3 contains 14 residues. This CDR3 is CASSEGKTNEKLFF. In DNA, the CDR3 is TGTGCCAGCAGTGAAGGCAAAACTAATGAAAAACTGTTTTTT.

Ten or more counts support this clonotype. The CDR3 region is CASRETGTSYEQYF. The DNA for the CDR3 is TGTGCCAGCCGGGAGACAGGTACCTCCTACGAGCAGTACTTC. The gene calls are TRBV12-3 or TRBV12-4 and TRBJ2-7; possibly TRBD1 or TRBD2 for D (6 bases each). The length of the CDR3 is 14 residues. Trimming shortened V by 8 bases and J by 0 bases, and 14 bases separated the two germline ends.

This clonotype was observed at least ten times. V gene TRBV10-3 combines with J gene TRBJ2-5; 9 bases are shared with TRBD1. The CDR3 spans 14 residues. V lost 8 bases to trimming and J lost 5 bases; unmatched junction nucleotides: 9. Germline CDR1 reads ENHRY; CDR2 reads SYGVKD. The CDR3: CAIATGQGRETQYF. The CDR3 coding sequence is TGTGCCATCGCGACGGGACAGGGAAGGGAGACCCAGTACTTC.